A selection of T cell receptor beta chains follows, all from one sample in a study of blood T cell repertoires in COVID-19. Generated by immunoSEQ multiplex PCR, the TCRdb table keeps only in-frame clones and is missing some. The sample has around 250,000 clones; approximately 86% are singletons. The material sequenced was peripheral blood. These receptors all stem from a woman aged 18-29 years with acute or convalescent COVID-19. The CDR3 runs from the conserved cysteine through the conserved F or W. The order of the fields is J gene, clone size, V gene, D gene, CDR3 DNA, CDR3 protein. D genes are given only for firm matches. Expanded clones are given a class, and other clones once, few, many or no size at all.

J: TRBJ1-1
size: NA
V: TRBV27
D: TRBD1
DNA: TGTGCCAGCAGTAACCGGGACAGGAGTTATACTGAAGCTTTCTTT
CDR3: CASSNRDRSYTEAFF

J: TRBJ2-3
size: NA
V: TRBV11-3
D: NA
DNA: TGTGCCAGCAGCTCCATTAGAGCAGATACGCAGTATTTT
CDR3: CASSSIRADTQYF

J: TRBJ1-1
size: NA
V: TRBV4-1
D: NA
DNA: TGCGCCAGCAGCCAAGGCACAGGGTGGAACACTGAAGCTTTCTTT
CDR3: CASSQGTGWNTEAFF

J: TRBJ1-2
size: few
V: TRBV6-5
D: NA
DNA: TGTGCCAGCAGAACCCCCCAGGGGCCCTATGGCTACACCTTC
CDR3: CASRTPQGPYGYTF

J: TRBJ2-2
size: few
V: TRBV6-5
D: TRBD1
DNA: TGTGCCAGCAGTTACTCCCAGGGGGCCGGGGAGCTGTTTTTT
CDR3: CASSYSQGAGELFF

J: TRBJ1-5
size: NA
V: TRBV4-3
D: TRBD1
DNA: TGCGCCAGCAGCCAAGATCTGGTAGGGACAGACGTTTATCAGCCCCAGCATTTT
CDR3: CASSQDLVGTDVYQPQHF

J: TRBJ1-6
size: NA
V: TRBV30
D: TRBD1
DNA: TGTGCCTGGAGTGGCTTACAGGGGTTGTATAATTCACCCCTCCACTTT
CDR3: CAWSGLQGLYNSPLHF

J: TRBJ1-1
size: NA
V: TRBV7-9
D: NA
DNA: TGTGCCAGCAGCTTACAGGGTGAAGCTTTCTTT
CDR3: CASSLQGEAFF

J: TRBJ2-3
size: NA
V: TRBV6-4
D: NA
DNA: TGTGCCAGCATCCGGTGGGTAGCTGTTACGCAGTATTTT
CDR3: CASIRWVAVTQYF

J: TRBJ2-7
size: NA
V: TRBV10-3
D: NA
DNA: TGTGCCATCAGTGGAGAGAGTTACGAGCAGTACTTC
CDR3: CAISGESYEQYF

J: TRBJ1-2
size: NA
V: TRBV12-3/TRBV12-4
D: TRBD1
DNA: TGTGCCAGCAGGCAGGACAGGGGCGGCTACACCTTC
CDR3: CASRQDRGGYTF

J: TRBJ2-7
size: NA
V: TRBV12-3/TRBV12-4
D: NA
DNA: TGTGCCAGCGGTCATTGGCACTACGAGCAGTACTTC
CDR3: CASGHWHYEQYF

J: TRBJ2-1
size: NA
V: TRBV2
D: NA
DNA: TGTGCCAGCAGTGAACAGGGTATATTTGGCAATGAGCAGTTCTTC
CDR3: CASSEQGIFGNEQFF

J: TRBJ2-1
size: NA
V: TRBV6-4
D: TRBD2
DNA: TGTGCCAGCAGGCTAACTAGCGCGAGCTCCTACAATGAGCAGTTCTTC
CDR3: CASRLTSASSYNEQFF

J: TRBJ1-2
size: once
V: TRBV14
D: TRBD1
DNA: TGTGCCAGACTCCTTGGGGACAGGTTTAACTATGGCTACACCTTC
CDR3: CARLLGDRFNYGYTF

J: TRBJ2-1
size: NA
V: TRBV7-9
D: NA
DNA: TGTGCCAGCAGCTTAGGACTAGGCAACAATGAGCAGTTCTTC
CDR3: CASSLGLGNNEQFF

J: TRBJ2-7
size: NA
V: TRBV9
D: NA
DNA: TGTGCCAGCAGCCCAAGCCCTTCATCCGAGCAGTACTTC
CDR3: CASSPSPSSEQYF

J: TRBJ2-7
size: NA
V: TRBV15
D: NA
DNA: TGTGCCACCAGCAGAGATTTGGCGGACTACGAGCAGTACTTC
CDR3: CATSRDLADYEQYF

J: TRBJ2-7
size: NA
V: TRBV4-3
D: NA
DNA: TGCGCCAGCAGCCATTCTTACGCCGGGGACACCGCCCCCTACGAGCAGTACTTC
CDR3: CASSHSYAGDTAPYEQYF

J: TRBJ1-2
size: NA
V: TRBV25-1
D: NA
DNA: TGTGCCAGCAGTGGACCCGGGGGGGCTGGCTACACCTTC
CDR3: CASSGPGGAGYTF

J: TRBJ1-1
size: NA
V: TRBV10-3
D: NA
DNA: TGTGCCACCACCCCAACAGGTTCAGGGGACCCTGAAGCTTTCTTT
CDR3: CATTPTGSGDPEAFF

J: TRBJ1-1
size: NA
V: TRBV27
D: NA
DNA: TGTGCCAGCAGCTGGGGGGGGGACACTGAAGCTTTCTTT
CDR3: CASSWGGDTEAFF

J: TRBJ1-5
size: NA
V: TRBV2
D: TRBD1
DNA: TGTGCCAGCACTGGACAGGGAAGCAATCAGCCCCAGCATTTT
CDR3: CASTGQGSNQPQHF